One sample yielded the 4 T cell receptor beta chains listed below, sequenced in a study of OX40 agonist ivuxolimab in advanced cancers. Repertoires were generated with immunoSEQ multiplex PCR, while TCRdb's copy carries only in-frame clones and drops some. Of 50,000 to 85,000 clones listed, approximately 90% are singletons. This specimen consisted of CD4+ or CD8+ T cells sorted from blood, obtained in a trial of the OX40 agonist ivuxolimab. The receptors were gathered from an adult with an advanced solid tumor such as melanoma, head and neck, liver or kidney cancer.

The chain employs TRBV19 and TRBJ1-1; unclear D gene. The V and J ends lost 7 bases and 1 base respectively, with 10 bases between them. Looked up from germline, CDR1 is LNHDA and CDR2 is SQIVND (reference sequence). This CDR3 comprises 13 residues. The CDR3 DNA reads TGTGCCAGTAAGACTCAGCGGAACACTGAAGCTTTCTTT. Amino acids: CASKTQRNTEAFF.

The count of this clone is one. The chain links TRBV19 to TRBJ2-2, with 9 bases fitting TRBD1. This CDR3 has 15 residues. Germline loops: CDR1 LNHDA, CDR2 SQIVND (reference sequence). The V and J ends lost 8 bases and 6 bases, in that order; junction bases with no gene match: 10. CDR3 region: CASGRGTGTSGELFF. CDR3 in DNA: TGTGCCAGTGGGCGGGGGACAGGGACCTCCGGGGAGCTGTTTTTT.

This clone appeared a single time. V usage is TRBV4-3 and J usage is TRBJ1-6; 7 nucleotides align to TRBD1. The germline V gene has CDR1 LGHNA and CDR2 YSLEER. Germline trimming cut 0 bases from V and 0 bases from J; bases unmatched to any gene: 8. The CDR3 runs to 19 residues. The chain's CDR3 is CASSQDLGRGSSYNSPLHF. DNA of the CDR3: TGCGCCAGCAGCCAAGATCTGGGCAGGGGGAGCTCCTATAATTCACCCCTCCACTTT.

This chain connects TRBV7-2 to TRBJ1-2; the match to TRBD1 covers 7 bases. With V trimmed by 5 bases and J by 14 bases, 23 bases remained unmatched. The CDR3 sequence is 16 residues long. Looked up from germline, CDR1 is SGHTA and CDR2 is FQGNSA. The DNA for the CDR3 is TGTGCCAGCAGCCCGGGGACAGATTTAAACCAACTCAGGTGGACCTTC. Its protein product is CASSPGTDLNQLRWTF.